This T cell receptor beta chain was sequenced for a study of blood T cell repertoires in COVID-19. Study information: Samples of COVID-19 (acute and convalescent) were obtained from the United States, Italy and Spain. Sources were T cells, B-cell-depleted T cells, or PBMCs; the material itself was cDNA or gDNA.

Methods used by the authors: Nucleated cell counts were estimated from reference gene primer amplification. The protocol was immunoSEQ multiplex PCR, while the TCRdb copy is restricted to in-frame clones and leaves out a portion. V, J and clone size derive from that table, while D and trimming were established from the DNA sequence. This table has 150,000 to 200,000 clones, 80% to 90% appearing once. This clone has more than one count but fewer than ten. The TCR originated in a man aged 50-60 years with active or convalescent COVID-19. Sequencing was performed on peripheral blood.

CDR3 sequence: CASSHGTGDEAFF. The CDR3 nucleotides are TGTGCCAGCAGTCACGGGACAGGGGACGAAGCTTTCTTT. The J gene is TRBJ1-1, the V gene TRBV12-3 or TRBV12-4, with TRBD1 identical over 10 bases. Trimming at V came to 5 bases and at J to 8 bases, leaving 5 bases not matched to a gene. The length of the CDR3 is 13 residues.